Here is one T cell receptor beta chain with its context. Its antigen is currently unknown. Clones were sequenced by immunoSEQ multiplex PCR, and TCRdb holds only the in-frame ones, with some missing. The table shows roughly 130,000 clones, with roughly 89% occurring only once. Germline lookup yields CDR1 MDHEN and CDR2 SYDVKM. V was pared by 1 base and J by 3 bases, with 7 bases between. This CDR3 spans 14 amino acids. The data were obtained in a study of T cell responses to AZD1222 COVID-19 vaccine. Overall study findings and caveats: Regions left unmutated in variants are reportedly the target of nearly half of spike-specific TCRs. Donors were mostly white British, more females; clonal diversity possibly underestimated. The peak T cell response came first, and repertoires were sampled only after it. Baseline seropositives among AZD1222 recipients totaled only 5 to 7.

The specimen was peripheral blood, collected 28 days after the second dose of the MenACWY control vaccine. The chain is built from TRBV28 and TRBJ1-5; D not resolved. This clonotype was obtained from an adult who received the MenACWY meningococcal vaccine as a control. The CDR3, as DNA: TGTGCCAGCAGTTTATCGGTTCCCAATCAGCCCCAGCATTTT. Residues: CASSLSVPNQPQHF.